This T cell receptor (beta chain) was documented in a study of cytomegalovirus exposure and HLA in healthy donors. Use of 60 Vbeta and 13 Jbeta primers characterized the PCR. Data came from immunoSEQ multiplex PCR; TCRdb stores just in-frame clones and leaves some out. The sample carries 100,000 to 150,000 clones, approximately 73% recorded once. Germline CDR1 MGHDK, CDR2 SYGVNS. With 8 bases clipped from V and 7 bases from J, the junction kept 15 bases outside the gene matches. The CDR3 consists of 16 residues. While unrecorded immune exposures were likely, the donors were nominally healthy when sampled.

The receptor's source is a man in his fifties or sixties in good health and CMV-seropositive. The V gene is TRBV25-1, the J gene TRBJ1-4, with 8 bases that match TRBD1. Sequencing was done on a sample of PBMCs. Written as DNA, the CDR3 is TGTGCCAGCTCGCCGGGACAGGTTGAAACTGGTGAAAAACTGTTTTTT. Protein product: CASSPGQVETGEKLFF.